The present T cell receptor (beta chain) was sequenced within a study of blood T cells in healthy people across ages. Using a J-beta primer mix together with a sample-barcoded 5' primer, a second PCR was run for roughly 7 to 12 cycles. TCRdb called the 5' RACE reads again in MiXCR, with one record for every CDR3 protein. Of about 730,000 distinct CDR3 sequences in the sample, 43% were seen once. Each donor was a healthy Caucasian individual from Russia, aged roughly 6 to 95. Per germline, CDR1 SEHNR and CDR2 FQNEAQ (reference sequence). Germline trimming cut 4 bases from V and 6 bases from J; bases unmatched to any gene: 9. This CDR3 has 14 residues.

The gene calls are TRBV7-9 and TRBJ2-7; 7 bases fit TRBD2. The clonotype originates from an older woman in good health. Sequenced material: blood. In nucleotides, the CDR3 is TGTGCCAGCAGCTGGAGCTACGGCGGGGGCGAGCAGTACTTC. The encoded protein is CASSWSYGGGEQYF.